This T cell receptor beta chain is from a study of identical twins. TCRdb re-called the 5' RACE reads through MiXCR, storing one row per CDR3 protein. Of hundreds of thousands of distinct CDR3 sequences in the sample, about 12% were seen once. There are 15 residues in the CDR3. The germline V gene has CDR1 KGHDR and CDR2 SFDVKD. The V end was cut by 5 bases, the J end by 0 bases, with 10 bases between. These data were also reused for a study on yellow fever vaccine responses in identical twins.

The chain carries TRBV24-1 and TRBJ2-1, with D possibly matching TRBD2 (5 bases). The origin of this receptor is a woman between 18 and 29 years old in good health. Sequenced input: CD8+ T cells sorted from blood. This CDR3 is CATSGLGSSYNEQFF. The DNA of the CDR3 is TGTGCCACCAGTGGGTTGGGGAGCTCCTACAATGAGCAGTTCTTC.